These 22 T cell receptor beta chains came from one sample sequenced in a study of T cell repertoires in cytomegalovirus infection. TCRdb re-analysed the reads in MiXCR, keeping a single row per CDR3 protein. The data show a few hundred thousand distinct CDR3 sequences, roughly 15% seen once. The specimen was PBMCs. Receptor source: a human donor in good health (CMV status not recorded). Some clones in this sample may be carry-over from other donors' samples.

This chain connects TRBV6-2 or TRBV6-3 to TRBJ2-3; 11 positions agree with TRBD2. CDR3 length: 16 amino acids. Per the germline V gene, CDR1 is MNHEY and CDR2 is SVGEGT. J lost 1 base, V lost 5 bases, and 5 bases had no gene match. The CDR3, as DNA: TGTGCCAGCAGTGCTAGCGGGGGGTTTGGCACAGATACGCAGTATTTT. Translation gives CASSASGGFGTDTQYF.

The rearrangement links TRBV9 to TRBJ2-1, with TRBD1 matching over 9 bases. The CDR3 consists of 18 residues. Germline CDR1 and CDR2: SGDLS and YYNGEE. Trimming cost V 0 bases and J 6 bases; bases outside gene matches: 13. CDR3 protein: CASSVGTGVSFGFNEQFF. The CDR3 nucleotides are TGTGCCAGCAGCGTAGGGACAGGGGTTTCGTTTGGTTTCAATGAGCAGTTCTTC.

This clonotype turned up a few times. The V gene is TRBV3-1, the J gene TRBJ1-3; D is ambiguous. The CDR3 has 14 amino acids. With 6 bases removed from V and 0 bases from J, the gap between germline ends came to 9 bases. Germline-derived CDR1 and CDR2 are LGHDT and YNNKEL (reference sequence). The CDR3 coding sequence is TGTGCCAGCAGTTGGAAGAGCTCTGGAAACACCATATATTTT. This codes for CASSWKSSGNTIYF.

This clonotype came up many times. The V and J genes are TRBV7-2 and TRBJ2-3; D is possibly TRBD1 (5 bases). The length of the CDR3 is 14 residues. Trimming removed 1 base from V and 13 bases from J, with 18 bases in between. Germline-derived CDR1 and CDR2 are SGHTA and FQGNSA. CDR3 bases: TGTGCCAGCAGCTTAGTCACAGGTGCTTCTCGGGAGTATTTT. This encodes CASSLVTGASREYF.

The chain joins TRBV6-1 to TRBJ2-7, with D possibly matching TRBD1 (5 bases). Per the germline V gene, CDR1 is MNHNS and CDR2 is SASEGT. With 2 bases removed from V and 5 bases from J, the gap between germline ends came to 22 bases. The CDR3 runs to 17 residues. The CDR3 region is CASSEFLLGSGLDEQYF. The CDR3 region has the DNA TGTGCCAGCAGTGAATTCCTTCTTGGATCAGGGCTCGACGAGCAGTACTTC.

The rearrangement links TRBV12-3 or TRBV12-4 to TRBJ2-1; maybe TRBD2 (5 bases). V lost 5 bases and J lost 5, with 16 bases in between. The CDR3 is 15 amino acids. CDR3 bases: TGTGCCAGCAGTACTCATAGCGCAATTCACAATGAGCAGTTCTTC. This codes for CASSTHSAIHNEQFF.

The chain uses TRBV7-6 and TRBJ2-3; D remains unclear. Germline-derived CDR1 and CDR2 are SGHVS and FNYEAQ. This CDR3 contains 15 residues. Trimming removed 4 bases from V and 0 bases from J, with 11 bases in between. CDR3 residues: CASSSGPRSTDTQYF. Written as DNA, the CDR3 is TGTGCCAGCAGCTCAGGACCGAGGAGCACAGATACGCAGTATTTT.

This clonotype has a count of ten or more. As DNA, the CDR3 is TGTGCCAGCAGCTTTGGGACTAGCGGGGGTGGAGAGACCCAGTACTTC. This encodes CASSFGTSGGGETQYF. This rearrangement joins TRBV7-9 to TRBJ2-5; TRBD2 matches 14 bases. This CDR3 region has 16 residues. With 3 bases clipped from V and 4 bases from J, the junction kept 4 bases outside the gene matches. CDR1 is SEHNR, CDR2 FQNEAQ, per germline (reference sequence).

The gene calls are TRBV6-6 and TRBJ2-7, with 8 bases that match TRBD1. V was pared by 2 bases and J by 4 bases, with 10 bases of the junction left unmatched. CDR1 and CDR2 from the germline V gene are MNHNY and SVGAGI (reference sequence). This CDR3 contains 16 residues. The CDR3 bases are TGTGCCAGCAGTTACCCTCGGCAGGGGGCTCGGTACGAGCAGTACTTC. It codes for CASSYPRQGARYEQYF.

Only a few counts were recorded for this clonotype. The CDR3 region is CASSPGTGYNGELFF. DNA for the CDR3: TGTGCCAGCAGCCCCGGGACAGGGTATAACGGGGAGCTGTTTTTT. V usage is TRBV7-9 and J usage is TRBJ2-2; 9 bases are a match to TRBD1. V lost 5 bases and J lost 7; bases outside the gene matches: 8. This CDR3 spans 15 amino acids. CDR1 and CDR2 from the germline V gene are SEHNR and FQNEAQ (reference sequence).

This clonotype occurred many times. DNA for the CDR3: TGTGCCAGCAGCTTAGAAGGGGTCTCCCTCAATGAGCAGTTCTTC. Translated, it gives CASSLEGVSLNEQFF. The chain has TRBV7-2 and TRBJ2-1; a weak D match, TRBD1 (5 bases). Germline loops: CDR1 SGHTA, CDR2 FQGNSA. V lost 1 base and J lost 6, with 13 bases in between. The CDR3 runs to 15 residues.

The CDR3 region has the DNA TGCGCCAGCAGCTTGGGGACAGGGGAGAACACTGAAGCTTTCTTT. Translated: CASSLGTGENTEAFF. The chain is built from TRBV5-1 and TRBJ1-1; TRBD1 matches 9 bases. This CDR3 spans 15 amino acids. Losses at the gene ends were 0 bases for V and 1 base for J; bases not matched to a gene: 1. Germline V gene data show CDR1 as SGHRS and CDR2 as YFSETQ.

This clonotype was counted between two and nine times. The J gene is TRBJ2-2, the V gene TRBV29-1; the D gene is possibly TRBD1 (6 bases). CDR1 and CDR2 from the germline V gene are SQVTM and ANQGSEA. Trimming took 7 bases from V and 6 from J, leaving 18 bases between them. This CDR3 spans 14 amino acids. In DNA, the CDR3 is TGCAGCGCTAAGAGAGGGGGTGGCGCCGGGGAGCTGTTTTTT. Its translation: CSAKRGGGAGELFF.

The rearrangement joins TRBV7-9 to TRBJ1-4, with 7 positions matching TRBD1. V shed 5 bases and J 4 bases; nucleotides not matched to a gene: 13. The CDR3 runs to 17 residues. The V gene's germline CDR1 is SEHNR and CDR2 FQNEAQ (reference sequence). The CDR3 sequence is CASSPSLGGQYNEKLFF. The DNA of the CDR3 is TGTGCCAGCAGCCCATCTCTGGGGGGACAGTATAATGAAAAACTGTTTTTT. The full variable domain, its missing parts supplied by reference TRBV7-9 and TRBJ1-4, is DTGVSQNPRHKITKRGQNVTFRCDPISEHNRLYWYRQTLGQGPEFLTYFQNEAQLEKSRLLSDRFSAERPKGSFSTLEIQRTEQGDSAMYLCASSPSLGGQYNEKLFFGSGTQLSVL.

This clonotype showed up just a few times. The chain employs TRBV6-2 or TRBV6-3 and TRBJ1-1; TRBD1 agrees at 7 bases. V was pared by 7 bases and J by 5 bases, with 4 bases of the junction left unmatched. CDR3 size: 12 residues. The germline V gene encodes CDR1 MNHEY and CDR2 SVGEGT. CDR3 in amino acids: CASTRQGTEAFF. Written as DNA, the CDR3 is TGTGCCAGCACCAGACAGGGTACTGAAGCTTTCTTT.

This clonotype has just a few counts. The chain carries TRBV20-1 and TRBJ2-3; tentative D call: TRBD1 (6 bases). CDR1 is DFQATT, CDR2 SNEGSKA, per germline (reference sequence). Trimming removed 3 bases at V and 2 bases at J, with 12 bases between. CDR3 size: 14 residues. The DNA for the CDR3 is TGCAGTGCTAGTTTGGGGGCTGTCACAGATACGCAGTATTTT. Its protein is CSASLGAVTDTQYF.

Only a few counts were recorded for this clonotype. V is TRBV18 and J is TRBJ2-3; D unresolved. Trimming took off 1 base at V and 4 bases at J, with 6 bases between the two ends. This CDR3 comprises 13 residues. Germline CDR1 and CDR2: KGHSH and LQKENI. CDR3 region: CASSPLPPDTQYF. CDR3 coding DNA: TGTGCCAGCTCACCACTACCGCCAGATACGCAGTATTTT.

This clonotype has just a few counts. The gene calls are TRBV19 and TRBJ2-5; D not resolved. The CDR3 consists of 14 residues. V lost 3 bases and J lost 1, with 9 bases in between. Germline V gives CDR1 LNHDA, CDR2 SQIVND (reference sequence). CDR3 amino acids: CASSMQGIQETQYF. The CDR3 region has the DNA TGTGCCAGTAGTATGCAAGGGATCCAAGAGACCCAGTACTTC.

This clonotype was seen ten or more times. This chain links TRBV15 with TRBJ1-6, with D possibly being TRBD1 (5 bases). Trimming took off 3 bases at V and 10 bases at J, with 13 bases between the two ends. The CDR3 sequence is 14 residues long. CDR1 LNHNV and CDR2 YYDKDF come from the germline V gene (reference sequence). CDR3 protein: CATSSEDTRSPLHF. CDR3 nucleotides: TGTGCCACCAGCAGTGAGGACACACGCTCACCCCTCCACTTT.

This clonotype was observed a handful of times. The chain joins TRBV4-1 to TRBJ2-5; 9 nucleotides align to TRBD1. CDR1 MGHRA and CDR2 YSYEKL come from the germline V gene. V was clipped by 3 bases and J by 2 bases; unmatched bases: 1. This CDR3 region has 14 residues. The CDR3 here is CASSQDRGQETQYF. The CDR3 DNA is TGCGCCAGCAGCCAGGACAGGGGACAAGAGACCCAGTACTTC.

This clonotype has more than one count but fewer than ten. V and J are TRBV18 and TRBJ1-6; unclear D gene. The germline V and J ends were trimmed by 4 bases and 2 bases, with 6 bases remaining between them. The CDR3 has 14 residues. The germline V gene encodes CDR1 KGHSH and CDR2 LQKENI. The CDR3, as DNA: TGTGCCAGCTCACTCGGACCCTATAATTCACCCCTCCACTTT. Encoded protein: CASSLGPYNSPLHF.

This clonotype was seen at least ten times. The V and J genes are TRBV7-9 and TRBJ1-1; D perhaps matches TRBD1 (5 bases). The V gene lost 3 bases and the J gene lost 5 bases, with 10 bases spanning the gap. Germline CDR1 and CDR2: SEHNR and FQNEAQ (reference sequence). CDR3 length: 13 amino acids. The CDR3 region is CASSFQGRTEAFF. The CDR3 nucleotides read TGTGCCAGCAGCTTCCAGGGTAGGACTGAAGCTTTCTTT.